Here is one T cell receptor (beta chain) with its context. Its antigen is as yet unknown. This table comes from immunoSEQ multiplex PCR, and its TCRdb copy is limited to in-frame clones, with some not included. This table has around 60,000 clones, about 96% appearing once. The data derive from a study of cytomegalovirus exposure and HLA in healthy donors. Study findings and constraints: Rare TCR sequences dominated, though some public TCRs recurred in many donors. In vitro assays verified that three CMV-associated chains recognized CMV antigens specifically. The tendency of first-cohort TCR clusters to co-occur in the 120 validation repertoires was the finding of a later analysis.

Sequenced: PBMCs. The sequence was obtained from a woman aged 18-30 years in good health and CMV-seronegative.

The CDR3 region has the DNA TGTGCCAGTAGTACCATCAGGGTAGCGGAGCCCCAGCATTTT. Translated, it gives CASSTIRVAEPQHF. The chain uses TRBV19 and TRBJ1-5; TRBD1 is a possible D gene (5 bases). CDR1 and CDR2 from the germline V gene are LNHDA and SQIVND (reference sequence). V dropped 4 bases and J dropped 8 bases, with 15 bases sitting between them. The CDR3 contains 14 residues. Combining the CDR3 with reference TRBV19 and TRBJ1-5 gives the whole variable domain DGGITQSPKYLFRKEGQNVTLSCEQNLNHDAMYWYRQDPGQGLRLIYYSQIVNDFQKGDIAEGYSVSREKKESFPLTVTSAQKNPTAFYLCASSTIRVAEPQHFGDGTRLSIL.